The 5 T cell receptor beta chains given below trace back to one sample, sequenced in a study of T-cell memory formation after mild COVID-19. TCRdb re-derived calls from the 5' RACE reads in MiXCR, one entry per CDR3 protein. The sample records roughly 560,000 distinct CDR3 sequences, about a fifth being singletons. Source material: PBMCs or a T cell subset sorted from them (not recorded which). All receptors derive from an adult woman who had mild COVID-19 (a few samples of this study predate the infection). Cell type and time point are not known.

This clonotype was recorded a few times. The CDR3 here is CASEPVRSTDTQYF. CDR3 bases: TGTGCCAGCGAGCCCGTGCGGAGCACAGATACGCAGTATTTT. The chain recombines TRBV2 with TRBJ2-3, with D unclear. V was cut by 8 bases and J by 0 bases, with 12 bases left in between. The germline CDR1 and CDR2 sequences are SNHLY and FYNNEI. The CDR3 totals 14 residues.

This clonotype was counted a few times. The chain employs TRBV5-5 and TRBJ2-6, with TRBD1 matching 8 bases. The germline CDR1 and CDR2 sequences are SGHKS and YYEKEE (reference sequence). CDR3 size: 18 residues. Trimming cost V 4 bases and J 2 bases; bases outside gene matches: 11. CDR3 in amino acids: CASSRQTGVLPGANVLTF. The CDR3, as DNA: TGTGCCAGCAGCCGCCAGACAGGGGTCCTACCTGGGGCCAACGTCCTGACTTTC.

The sample holds one count of this clonotype. The chain is built from TRBV5-5 and TRBJ2-7; D remains ambiguous. Trimming took off 0 bases at V and 2 bases at J, with 15 bases between the two ends. The germline V gene encodes CDR1 SGHKS and CDR2 YYEKEE (reference sequence). CDR3 length: 16 residues. CDR3 bases: TGTGCCAGCAGCTTGGCCGCAAGCACGCCCACCTACGAGCAGTACTTC. Encoded protein: CASSLAASTPTYEQYF.

The chain combines TRBV29-1 with TRBJ2-7; 9 positions agree with TRBD1. The V segment lost 3 bases and the J segment 6 bases; nucleotides outside the gene matches: 6. The CDR3 sequence is 13 residues long. CDR1 and CDR2 (germline): SQVTM, ANQGSEA. CDR3 region: CSVERTGVGEQYF. The CDR3 DNA reads as TGCAGCGTTGAGCGGACAGGGGTCGGCGAGCAGTACTTC.

The V and J genes are TRBV7-8 and TRBJ2-7; tentatively, D is TRBD2 (5 bases). Germline CDR1 SGHVS, CDR2 FQNEAQ. The CDR3 extends over 13 amino acids. V gave up 5 bases and J gave up 3 bases, with 11 bases separating them. The CDR3 spells CASSDWGVYEQYF. CDR3 bases: TGTGCCAGCAGCGATTGGGGAGTCTACGAGCAGTACTTC. The full variable domain, rest sourced from reference TRBV7-8 and TRBJ2-7, is GAGVSQSPRYKVAKRGQDVALRCDPISGHVSLFWYQQALGQGPEFLTYFQNEAQLDKSGLPSDRFFAERPEGSVSTLKIQRTQQEDSAVYLCASSDWGVYEQYFGPGTRLTVT.